This T cell receptor (beta chain) was found in a study of blood T cells in healthy people across ages. Background on the study: When template switching was applied, about one barcoded beta molecule was captured per two T cells. Whole-study results and caveats: Unsorted PBMC input precluded a conclusive naive versus antigen-experienced comparison. The authors considered diversity estimates from one million T cells to be underestimates.

The germline V gene encodes CDR1 DFQATT and CDR2 SNEGSKA (reference sequence). Trimming removed 6 bases from V and 11 bases from J, with 22 bases in between. CDR3 length: 13 residues. Primed by a sample-barcoded 5' primer and a J-beta primer mix, a second PCR proceeded for 7 to 11 cycles. TCRdb independently ran MiXCR on the 5' RACE reads; one entry per CDR3 protein. The sample lists 2 million or so distinct CDR3 sequences; around half were seen once. As concerns this clonotype: Its antigen is undetermined.

Sequences were obtained from blood. The sequence derives from a woman aged 40 to 50 in good health. V usage is TRBV20-1 and J usage is TRBJ2-5; D remains unclear. This CDR3 reads CSALRGRNNEQYF. CDR3 nucleotide sequence: TGCAGTGCCCTCCGTGGGCGAAACAATGAGCAGTACTTC.